Listed here are 4 T cell receptor beta chains from one sample, sequenced in a study of blood T cell repertoires in COVID-19. Produced via immunoSEQ multiplex PCR; TCRdb's table is partial and in-frame only. The table has a few hundred thousand clones, 84% seen once. Sequenced input: PBMCs or T cells enriched from blood (not recorded which). The source is a man aged 25-40 years with acute COVID-19.

The chain employs TRBV14 and TRBJ2-1, with 8 bases matching TRBD1. CDR3 length equals 15 residues. Germline V lookup: CDR1 SGHDN, CDR2 FVKESK. The junction had 8 bases not matched to a gene; V was cut back by 5 bases and J by 5 bases. Here the CDR3 DNA reads TGTGCCAGCAGCTCCAGGGGGCTCGTTAACAATGAGCAGTTCTTC. Protein sequence: CASSSRGLVNNEQFF.

The chain employs TRBV24-1 and TRBJ2-2; D might be TRBD2 (5 bases). Trimming took off 8 bases at V and 4 bases at J, with 7 bases between the two ends. This CDR3 contains 12 residues. Germline loops: CDR1 KGHDR, CDR2 SFDVKD. The CDR3 loop reads CATTSGTGELFF. CDR3 nucleotide sequence: TGTGCCACCACAAGCGGCACCGGGGAGCTGTTTTTT.

The V and J genes are TRBV24-1 and TRBJ1-5; D is possibly TRBD1 (5 bases). V lost 2 bases and J 2 bases, leaving 6 bases between the germline ends. The CDR3 runs to 14 residues. Germline V gene lookup returns CDR1 KGHDR and CDR2 SFDVKD. CDR3 coding DNA: TGTGCCACCAGTGATTCGGGGGGCAATCAGCCCCAGCATTTT. This encodes CATSDSGGNQPQHF.

This clone has only a few counts. This rearrangement joins TRBV19 to TRBJ2-2; 12 nucleotides agree with TRBD1. V lost 4 bases, J lost 4 bases, and 10 bases stayed unmatched. This CDR3 has 18 residues. Germline V gene lookup returns CDR1 LNHDA and CDR2 SQIVND (reference sequence). CDR3 region: CASSTRLGQGARTGELFF. The CDR3 coding sequence is TGTGCCAGTAGTACCCGTTTGGGACAGGGGGCGCGCACCGGGGAGCTGTTTTTT.